This T cell receptor beta chain is from a study of blood T cell repertoires in COVID-19. Study-level information: Sites across the United States, Italy and Spain contributed samples from acute and convalescent COVID-19. Nucleic acid was either cDNA or gDNA, and it came from T cells, B-cell-depleted T cells, or PBMCs.

Per the authors' pipeline: By means of reference gene primer amplification, nucleated cell counts were estimated. Sequencing used immunoSEQ multiplex PCR; TCRdb keeps in-frame clones, though not all of them. For V, J and clone size, that table is used; D and trimming come from the DNA. The top ten clones hold approximately 10% of a sample with 70,000 to 95,000 clones, 70% to 90% of them seen once. This CDR3 has 14 residues. Germline V gene lookup returns CDR1 SGHDT and CDR2 YYEEEE. Deletions cut 2 bases from V and 3 bases from J, with 11 bases between. Input material: peripheral blood. This sequence originates from a woman in her 70s with active or convalescent COVID-19. V is TRBV5-6 and J is TRBJ2-5, with D tentatively TRBD2 (6 bases). The CDR3 region is CASSLLGGEETQYF. The DNA for the CDR3 is TGTGCCAGCAGCTTATTAGGAGGGGAAGAGACCCAGTACTTC.